Below are 23 T cell receptor beta chains sequenced from a single sample in a study of shared clonotypes between healthy human individuals. Produced via immunoSEQ multiplex PCR; TCRdb's table is partial and in-frame only. The repertoire consists of 400,000 to 500,000 clones, with over 65% occurring once and the leading ten covering roughly 13%. What was sequenced was PBMCs. These receptors came from a woman between 40 and 50 years old in good health. Some clones in this sample may be carry-over from other donors' samples.

The chain uses TRBV5-1 and TRBJ1-2, with 9 nucleotides matching TRBD1. This CDR3 contains 16 residues. The V segment lost 4 bases and the J segment 6 bases; nucleotides outside the gene matches: 13. The germline V gene has CDR1 SGHRS and CDR2 YFSETQ. The chain's CDR3 is CASSRGTGNSIDGYTF. The CDR3 DNA reads TGCGCCAGCAGCCGAGGGACAGGGAATTCGATAGATGGCTACACCTTC. Variable domain in full (rest from reference TRBV5-1 and TRBJ1-2): KAGVTQTPRYLIKTRGQQVTLSCSPISGHRSVSWYQQTPGQGLQFLFEYFSETQRNKGNFPGRFSGRQFSNSRSEMNVSTLELGDSALYLCASSRGTGNSIDGYTFGSGTRLTVV.

By frequency in the sample, this clone is medium-sized. V gene TRBV7-3 combines with J gene TRBJ2-1; D call uncertain. V lost 2 bases and J 2 bases, leaving 10 bases between the germline ends. The CDR3 runs 15 residues. The V gene's germline CDR1 is SGHTA and CDR2 FQGTGA. CDR3 protein: CASSLVPEAYNEQFF. The CDR3, as DNA: TGTGCCAGCAGCTTAGTTCCAGAGGCCTACAATGAGCAGTTCTTC.

This clone came up once. This probably arose from a read error, given a far larger clone one base away. This chain uses TRBV29-1 with TRBJ2-7, with 7 nucleotides matching TRBD2. The germline gives CDR1 SQVTM, CDR2 ANQGSEA. With 6 bases clipped from V and 4 bases from J, the junction kept 9 bases outside the gene matches. The CDR3 has 13 residues. This CDR3 is CSVSTSRSYEQYF. CDR3 bases: TGCAGCGTCTCGACTAGCAGGTCGTACGAGCAGTACTTC.

The table lists this clone with a few counts. The sample contains more than one DNA sequence encoding this CDR3. The rearrangement uses TRBV18 and TRBJ2-7, with TRBD1 identical over 7 bases. CDR3 length: 12 amino acids. The germline V gene encodes CDR1 KGHSH and CDR2 LQKENI. After removal of 4 bases from V and 3 bases from J, the junction contained 0 bases not matched to a gene. In nucleotides, the CDR3 is TGTGCCAGCTCACGGGACAGCTACGAGCAGTACTTC. This codes for CASSRDSYEQYF.

This clone was seen once. The chain employs TRBV9 and TRBJ1-5; possible D gene TRBD1, 6 bases. V shed 1 base and J shed 4 bases, with 9 bases lying between them. CDR1 is SGDLS, CDR2 YYNGEE, per germline. This CDR3 spans 14 amino acids. The CDR3 protein is CASSVRDTNQPQHF. DNA of the CDR3: TGTGCCAGCAGCGTACGGGACACTAATCAGCCCCAGCATTTT.

This clone was picked up a small number of times. The chain joins TRBV10-3 to TRBJ1-1; TRBD1 matches at 9 bases. This CDR3 is 15 amino acids long. The V gene's germline CDR1 is ENHRY and CDR2 SYGVKD. J was trimmed by 0 bases and V by 8 bases; bases with no gene match: 7. CDR3 region: CAIGGQGTLNTEAFF. CDR3 DNA sequence: TGTGCCATCGGGGGACAGGGAACCTTGAACACTGAAGCTTTCTTT.

The chain has TRBV9 and TRBJ1-5, with TRBD1 as a possible D gene (5 bases). Trimming left V 2 bases short and J 1 base short, with 10 bases between. Germline CDR1 and CDR2: SGDLS and YYNGEE. The CDR3 has 15 amino acids. CDR3 coding DNA: TGTGCCAGCAGCGTCGGGGGTAGGAGCAATCAGCCCCAGCATTTT. Translated, it gives CASSVGGRSNQPQHF.

V gene TRBV6-5 combines with J gene TRBJ2-7, with 8 bases matching TRBD2. Unmatched junction bases numbered 3, after V lost 5 bases and J lost 0 bases. The germline gives CDR1 MNHEY, CDR2 SVGAGI. The CDR3 totals 14 residues. CDR3 sequence (DNA): TGTGCCAGCAGTCCCAGCGGGAGCTCCTACGAGCAGTACTTC. As protein: CASSPSGSSYEQYF.

This clone has more than one count but fewer than ten. The chain joins TRBV14 to TRBJ2-7; 14 bases align to TRBD2. Germline V gene data show CDR1 as SGHDN and CDR2 as FVKESK. After removal of 4 bases from V and 3 bases from J, the junction contained 2 bases not matched to a gene. The CDR3 loop spans 15 amino acids. Here the CDR3 reads CASSRGTSGSYEQYF. DNA for the CDR3: TGTGCCAGCAGCCGTGGGACTAGCGGGAGCTACGAGCAGTACTTC.

This clone was observed a single time. The J gene is TRBJ1-1, the V gene TRBV27, with D perhaps TRBD1 (6 bases). Germline CDR1 is MNHEY and CDR2 is SMNVEV (reference sequence). V gave up 0 bases and J gave up 1 base, with 9 bases separating them. This CDR3 contains 15 residues. The chain's CDR3 is CASSLSLGGNTEAFF. The DNA for the CDR3 is TGTGCCAGCAGTTTATCTCTAGGGGGGAACACTGAAGCTTTCTTT.

Concerning this clone: Other DNA sequences from this sample encode an identical CDR3 as well. This CDR3 is CASSLARDNEQFF. CDR3 bases: TGTGCCAGCAGCTTAGCCAGGGACAATGAGCAGTTCTTC. The chain carries TRBV7-3 and TRBJ2-1; perhaps TRBD1 as D (5 bases). The CDR3 is 13 amino acids. V lost 2 bases, J lost 5 bases, and 7 bases lay in between. Germline values: CDR1 SGHTA, CDR2 FQGTGA.

The rearrangement links TRBV5-4 to TRBJ1-1; D ambiguous. This CDR3 has 13 amino acids. Trimming pared 3 bases from V and 2 bases from J, leaving 8 bases between. Germline lookup yields CDR1 SGHNT and CDR2 YYREEE (reference sequence). CDR3 bases: TGTGCCAGCAGCTCAGTCTTAAACACTGAAGCTTTCTTT. Its translation: CASSSVLNTEAFF.

The V gene is TRBV4-2, the J gene TRBJ2-7; D is perhaps TRBD1 (5 bases). Germline V gene sequence: CDR1 LGHNA, CDR2 YNFKEQ. The CDR3 is 14 residues long. V dropped 5 bases and J dropped 6 bases, with 17 bases sitting between them. Here the CDR3 DNA reads TGTGCCAGCAGCTTGGGGCAATGGAAGGGCGAGCAGTACTTC. Protein sequence: CASSLGQWKGEQYF.

The chain couples TRBV7-3 to TRBJ2-3, with D hard to call. The CDR3 covers 14 residues. The V and J ends lost 5 bases and 5 bases respectively, with 14 bases between them. CDR1 is SGHTA, CDR2 FQGTGA, per germline. The CDR3 loop reads CASSLGSARDTQYF. Here the CDR3 DNA reads TGTGCCAGCAGCCTGGGCTCCGCCAGAGATACGCAGTATTTT.

This clone was detected once. The V call is TRBV27, the J call TRBJ2-5; weak D call: TRBD1 (6 bases). This CDR3 comprises 14 residues. Germline V gene data show CDR1 as MNHEY and CDR2 as SMNVEV (reference sequence). The germline V and J ends were trimmed by 1 base and 5 bases, with 11 bases remaining between them. In DNA, the CDR3 is TGTGCCAGCAGTTTATTCTGGGGGCGCGAGACCCAGTACTTC. Residues: CASSLFWGRETQYF.

Comment on this clone: A read error is the likely source, as a far larger clone sits one nucleotide away. The same CDR3 arises from other DNA sequences in this sample as well. The V and J genes are TRBV4-3 and TRBJ2-7; perhaps TRBD1 as D (5 bases). Deletions cut 0 bases from V and 2 bases from J, with 11 bases between. The CDR3 runs 15 residues. Looked up from germline, CDR1 is LGHNA and CDR2 is YSLEER. CDR3 DNA: TGCGCCAGCAGCCAAGACACCCAGGGCCCCTACGAGCAGTACTTC. Translation gives CASSQDTQGPYEQYF.

V gene TRBV5-1 combines with J gene TRBJ2-7; D possibly corresponds to TRBD1 (6 bases). Germline assignment: CDR1 SGHRS and CDR2 YFSETQ. The CDR3 runs to 15 residues. The V and J ends lost 4 bases and 2 bases respectively, with 16 bases between them. DNA for the CDR3: TGCGCCAGCAGCCCTCCGGGACAAAACACCTACGAGCAGTACTTC. Translating it yields CASSPPGQNTYEQYF. Full variable domain (missing parts from reference TRBV5-1 and TRBJ2-7): KAGVTQTPRYLIKTRGQQVTLSCSPISGHRSVSWYQQTPGQGLQFLFEYFSETQRNKGNFPGRFSGRQFSNSRSEMNVSTLELGDSALYLCASSPPGQNTYEQYFGPGTRLTVT.

The J gene is TRBJ2-1, the V gene TRBV7-2, with a tentative D call TRBD2 (6 bases). Germline-derived CDR1 and CDR2 are SGHTA and FQGNSA. The CDR3 consists of 14 residues. V was shortened by 3 bases and J by 8 bases, with 14 bases between the two germline ends. The CDR3 DNA reads as TGTGCCAGCAGCTTCTGGCGGGGTCCCCATGAGCAGTTCTTC. Translating it yields CASSFWRGPHEQFF.

The chain employs TRBV6-1 and TRBJ1-4; D is unresolved. Germline CDR1 and CDR2: MNHNS and SASEGT. CDR3 length: 15 residues. The ends were cut back, 3 bases at V and 1 base at J, with 9 bases in the middle. In DNA form, the CDR3 reads TGTGCCAGCAGTGAGCGGCCGATAACTAATGAAAAACTGTTTTTT. The encoded protein is CASSERPITNEKLFF.

The CDR3: CGFEAGNTEAFF. The CDR3, as DNA: TGTGGTTTCGAGGCTGGAAACACTGAAGCTTTCTTT. This chain connects TRBV2 to TRBJ1-1; no definite D call. The germline V gene encodes CDR1 SNHLY and CDR2 FYNNEI. The CDR3 runs 12 residues.

The V gene is TRBV11-3, the J gene TRBJ2-7; 10 nucleotides line up with TRBD1. CDR1 is SGHNT, CDR2 YENEEA, per germline. Losses at the gene ends were 5 bases for V and 3 bases for J; bases not matched to a gene: 4. The CDR3 sequence is 14 residues long. Here the CDR3 DNA reads TGTGCCAGCAGCCCCGGGACAGGGGACTACGAGCAGTACTTC. This translates into CASSPGTGDYEQYF.

This chain's CDR3 is CASSLAAGGNTGELFF. The CDR3 region has the DNA TGCGCCAGCAGCTTGGCCGCAGGGGGGAACACCGGGGAGCTGTTTTTT. The chain carries TRBV5-1 and TRBJ2-2, with TRBD1 identical over 7 bases. This CDR3 is 16 amino acids long. V lost 0 bases to trimming and J lost 1 base; unmatched junction nucleotides: 3. Germline CDR1 reads SGHRS; CDR2 reads YFSETQ.

J is TRBJ2-7 and V is TRBV13, with 9 nucleotides matching TRBD2. The CDR3 covers 15 residues. Germline CDR1 PRHDT, CDR2 FYEKMQ (reference sequence). V was clipped by 5 bases and J by 0 bases; unmatched bases: 5. The CDR3 DNA reads TGTGCCAGCAGCCCGACTAGCGGAATCTCCTACGAGCAGTACTTC. It translates to CASSPTSGISYEQYF.